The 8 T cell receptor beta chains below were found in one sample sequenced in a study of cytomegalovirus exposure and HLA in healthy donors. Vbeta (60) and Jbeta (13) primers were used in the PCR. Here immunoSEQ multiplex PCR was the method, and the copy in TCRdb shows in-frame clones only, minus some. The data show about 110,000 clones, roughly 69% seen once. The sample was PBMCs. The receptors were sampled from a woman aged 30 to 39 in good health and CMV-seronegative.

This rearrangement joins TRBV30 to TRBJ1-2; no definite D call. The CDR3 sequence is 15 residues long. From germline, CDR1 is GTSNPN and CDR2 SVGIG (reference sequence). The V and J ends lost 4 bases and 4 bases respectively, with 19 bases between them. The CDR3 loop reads CAWNRRGQVGYGYTF. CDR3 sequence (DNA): TGTGCCTGGAATAGGCGTGGGCAGGTGGGCTATGGCTACACCTTC.

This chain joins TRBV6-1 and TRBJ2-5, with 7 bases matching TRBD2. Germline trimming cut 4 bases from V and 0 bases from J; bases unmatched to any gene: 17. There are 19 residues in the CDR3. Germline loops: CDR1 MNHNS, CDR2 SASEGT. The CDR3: CASSVISGILVEDQETQYF. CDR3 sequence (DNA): TGTGCCAGCAGTGTCATAAGCGGGATTCTCGTCGAGGACCAAGAGACCCAGTACTTC.

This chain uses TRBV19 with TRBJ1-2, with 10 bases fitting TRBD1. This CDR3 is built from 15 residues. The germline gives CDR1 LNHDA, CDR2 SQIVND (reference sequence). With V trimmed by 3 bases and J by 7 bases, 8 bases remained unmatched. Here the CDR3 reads CASSIIGQGGSGYTF. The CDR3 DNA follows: TGTGCCAGTAGTATCATAGGACAGGGGGGTTCTGGCTACACCTTC.

The CDR3 reads CASSLFLGGLHSNEQFF. As DNA, the CDR3 is TGCGCCAGCAGCTTGTTCTTGGGTGGACTACATTCCAATGAGCAGTTCTTC. The genes are TRBV5-1 and TRBJ2-1, with a weak D call TRBD2 (6 bases). Trimming removed 1 base at V and 6 bases at J, with 20 bases between. The CDR3 has 17 amino acids. The germline V gene has CDR1 SGHRS and CDR2 YFSETQ.

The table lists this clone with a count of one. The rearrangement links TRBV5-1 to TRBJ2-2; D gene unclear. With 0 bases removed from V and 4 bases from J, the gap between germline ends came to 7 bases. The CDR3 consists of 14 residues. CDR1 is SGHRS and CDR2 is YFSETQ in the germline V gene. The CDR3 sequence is CASSLASSTGELFF. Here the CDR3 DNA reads TGCGCCAGCAGCTTGGCATCTAGCACCGGGGAGCTGTTTTTT.

CDR3: CATRQAPQETQYF. In nucleotides, the CDR3 is TGTGCCACTAGACAGGCTCCCCAAGAGACCCAGTACTTC. The chain combines TRBV19 with TRBJ2-5, with D perhaps matching TRBD1 (6 bases). V dropped 10 bases and J dropped 1 base, with 13 bases sitting between them. The V gene's germline CDR1 is LNHDA and CDR2 SQIVND (reference sequence). The CDR3 covers 13 residues.

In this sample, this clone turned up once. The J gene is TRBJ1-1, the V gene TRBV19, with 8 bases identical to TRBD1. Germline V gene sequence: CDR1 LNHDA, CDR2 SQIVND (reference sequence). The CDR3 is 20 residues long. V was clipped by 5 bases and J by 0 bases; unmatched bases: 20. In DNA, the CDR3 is TGTGCCAGTAGTCCCGGACAGGGAGGTAGAATGGGCGACATGAACACTGAAGCTTTCTTT. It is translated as CASSPGQGGRMGDMNTEAFF.

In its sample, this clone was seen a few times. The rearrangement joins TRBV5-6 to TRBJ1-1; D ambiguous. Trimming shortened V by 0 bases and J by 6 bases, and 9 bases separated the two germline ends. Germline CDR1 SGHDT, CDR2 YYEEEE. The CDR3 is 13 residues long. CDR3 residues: CASSLADTAEAFF. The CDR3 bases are TGTGCCAGCAGCTTGGCCGACACTGCTGAAGCTTTCTTT.